The clone carrying this T cell receptor beta chain has a single count. Seattle's cohort entered during active infection and was followed longitudinally. Original processing notes: Estimation of nucleated cell counts was performed using reference gene primer amplification. This table comes from immunoSEQ multiplex PCR, and its TCRdb copy is limited to in-frame clones, with some not included. The V and J calls and the clone size are those of that table, but D and trimming were determined from the DNA. The sample shows about 160,000 clones, 80% to 95% of them seen only once. This sample was taken from a study of blood T cell repertoires in COVID-19. About the study: Samples of COVID-19 (acute and convalescent) were obtained from the United States, Italy and Spain. The analysed material was cDNA or gDNA that came from T cells, B-cell-depleted T cells, or PBMCs.

Germline CDR1 reads MNHEY; CDR2 reads SVGEGT. V was trimmed by 5 bases and J by 2 bases, leaving 25 bases between them. The CDR3 contains 18 residues. J is TRBJ2-7 and V is TRBV6-2 or TRBV6-3, with D tentatively TRBD2 (6 bases). The source is a man aged 30 to 39 with COVID-19, enrolled during active disease. Sequenced sample: peripheral blood. The CDR3 nucleotides read TGTGCCAGCAGTGATGAGGTCGGGCGGGGATCGAAACCCTACGAGCAGTACTTC. Its translation: CASSDEVGRGSKPYEQYF.